The 3 T cell receptor beta chains given below trace back to one sample, sequenced in a study of memory CD4+ T cells and cytomegalovirus serostatus. Single viable CD3+CD4+CD8-CD45RO+ cells were sorted as the memory CD4+ T cells. Assay: immunoSEQ multiplex PCR; the TCRdb copy retains only in-frame clones and omits some. The table has approximately 49,000 clones, about three quarters seen once. The sample taken for sequencing was memory CD4+ T cells from blood. The origin of the receptors is an adult in good health and CMV-seronegative.

This chain connects TRBV11-2 to TRBJ1-6; tentative D call: TRBD1 (6 bases). This CDR3 is built from 14 residues. V lost 5 bases to trimming and J lost 4 bases, with 9 bases between them. From germline, CDR1 is SGHAT and CDR2 FQNNGV. The CDR3 DNA reads TGTGCCAGCAGCCTAGGACAGTATAATTCACCCCTCCACTTT. This sequence encodes CASSLGQYNSPLHF.

The V and J genes are TRBV14 and TRBJ2-7; D not certain. CDR3 length: 13 residues. V lost 1 base and J 6 bases, leaving 10 bases between the germline ends. Germline CDR1 SGHDN, CDR2 FVKESK. CDR3 coding DNA: TGTGCCAGCAGCCAAGCCCCCGGCGCCGAGCAGTACTTC. Translated: CASSQAPGAEQYF.

V gene TRBV15 combines with J gene TRBJ1-6; possibly TRBD1 for D (5 bases). The CDR3 totals 15 residues. Germline CDR1 reads LNHNV; CDR2 reads YYDKDF (reference sequence). Trimming pared 0 bases from V and 6 bases from J, leaving 9 bases between. CDR3 DNA sequence: TGTGCCACCAGCAGAGAGGATGGGGGTAATTCACCCCTCCACTTT. Protein sequence: CATSREDGGNSPLHF.